This TCR beta chain was sequenced for a study of T cells in Graves' hyperthyroidism and ophthalmopathy (dated by TCRdb to the late 2010s). Notes on the research overall: Peripheral blood samples were taken at initial diagnosis, before any treatment was given. Thyroid tissue and blood T-cell repertoires from six Graves' hyperthyroidism patients were also compared in the study. An independent validation cohort of fewer than 20 hyperthyroidism patients and about 16 patients who later progressed to ophthalmopathy tested prospective prediction of ophthalmopathy. The paper reports TCR Vbeta CDR3 sequencing of 135 peripheral blood samples: approximately 43 ophthalmopathy, fewer than 80 hyperthyroidism and approximately 17 progressor patients. TCR V-J signatures able to tell the groups apart were searched for in a discovery cohort of 95 to 100 patients, of whom 40 to 45 had Graves' ophthalmopathy and around 58 had stable Graves' hyperthyroidism. Following sampling, methimazole starting at 30 mg daily was given to hyperthyroidism patients, and high-dose intravenous methylprednisolone was given to ophthalmopathy patients. The roughly 91 discovery patients were randomly divided into training and test sets at a 7:3 ratio.

Hyperthyroidism patients were newly diagnosed, had a disease duration of under 2 months, and were aged 18 to 65 years. Patients with uncontrolled infections, other autoimmune diseases, pregnancy or lactation were excluded. Diagnoses were based on clinical symptoms, serum thyroxine and TRAb, thyroid ultrasound and orbital computed tomography. Blood from progressor patients was collected at the time of first diagnosis with hyperthyroidism, before any ophthalmopathy symptoms had appeared. PBMCs were separated from under 11 ml of fresh peripheral blood using Ficoll-Paque density gradient centrifugation. Progressor patients were initially diagnosed with Graves' hyperthyroidism and developed ophthalmopathy during follow-up. Total RNA was extracted with Trizol reagent, and quality was checked on an Agilent 2100 Bioanalyzer. This clonotype has only a few counts. Its target antigen remains unknown. At one end, the junction sequence differs from germline, possibly due to a read error.

What the research found in general, with its limitations: Ophthalmopathy was separated from stable hyperthyroidism by a 13 V-J signature model, with around 88% sensitivity and about 81% specificity obtained in cross-validation and 80%/75% obtained in testing. Sample size was not statistically predetermined, and investigators were not blinded to group allocation. Most expanded thyroid clonotypes (frequency above 0.001) were also found in blood, which suggests that blood repertoires may mirror thyroid immune responses. In validation, the model predicted progression to ophthalmopathy with over 65% sensitivity and about 73% specificity, a median of around 6.6 months before onset.

The TCR beta CDR3 regions were amplified from RNA transcripts. The TCR CDR3 was subjected to a first round of RT-PCR using the HTBI primer set and the Qiagen OneStep RT-PCR kit. Libraries were constructed in a second round of multiplex PCR, after which size selection and purification were carried out. Paired-end sequencing of the libraries was performed with 100 bp reads on an Illumina HiSeq2000. Per the authors' processing: SOAPnuke was used to process the raw data, throwing out any read that contained adapters or uncalled bases, had a mean Phred below 15, or lacked an exact constant-primer or identifier match. COPE v1.2.5 was used to merge high-quality paired reads, and clonotypes were defined as unique nucleotide sequences. Clonotypes were aligned to IMGT TRBV, TRBD and TRBJ reference segments using MiTCR v1.1. Analysis was restricted to V-J combinations with a frequency above 0.0001, which covered 99.2% of repertoires. A TCS score was defined as the ratio of F50 (clonal expansion) to E x V (chaos), with BLOSUM62-based TCRdist applied between CDR3 peptides within each V-J. Welch's t-statistics and random forest reduced several hundred V-J features to 13, which were used in a naive Bayes classifier (R e1071). TCRdb trimmed the raw reads at Q25, called clones with MiXCR and kept productive beta chains. Rows merge per CDR3 protein into single entries with the most common DNA and genes. The V and J calls come from TCRdb's annotation, not from the publication. In this sample the table shows hundreds of thousands of distinct CDR3 sequences, around 19% of which occur a single time. The ten largest clones add up to over 15% of the sample.

From the germline V gene (reference sequence), CDR1 is SSHAT and CDR2 is FNYEAQ. From the cysteine up to the phenylalanine, the CDR3 has a length of 18 residues. Here the CDR3 DNA is all that survives: 54 bases in frame from base 1. The TCR comes from a woman aged 50 to 65 with Graves' hyperthyroidism that later progressed to Graves' ophthalmopathy. Sequenced material: blood. The rearranged chain carries TRBV7-7 and TRBJ2-3; the central 12 bases match TRBD2. CDR3 protein: CASSLLAGGDPSTDTQYF. The bases are TGTGCTAGCAGCTTACTAGCGGGGGGCGATCCTAGCACAGATACGCAGTATTTT.